This T cell receptor beta chain was found in a study of glioma-infiltrating T cells after dendritic cell vaccination. Overall study: Three intradermal dendritic cell vaccine injections were given every two weeks.

Germline CDR1 MNHEY, CDR2 SMNVEV (reference sequence). The ends lost 5 bases at V and 6 bases at J; junction bases unmatched: 7. The CDR3 covers 13 residues. The time point here: after dendritic cell vaccination, including at tumor progression/relapse. None of the glioblastoma patients had an isocitrate dehydrogenase mutation. The assay was immunoSEQ multiplex PCR, and TCRdb's table has in-frame clones only and misses some. The sample includes about 50,000 clones, about 88% of them seen just once. The genes are TRBV27 and TRBJ2-7; 7 nucleotides agree with TRBD1. The TCR comes from a human donor with glioblastoma. The starting material was blood, obtained after dendritic cell vaccination. The CDR3 DNA follows: TGTGCCAGCAGTGTCTTCTACAGGGGCGAGCAGTACTTC. Translation gives CASSVFYRGEQYF.